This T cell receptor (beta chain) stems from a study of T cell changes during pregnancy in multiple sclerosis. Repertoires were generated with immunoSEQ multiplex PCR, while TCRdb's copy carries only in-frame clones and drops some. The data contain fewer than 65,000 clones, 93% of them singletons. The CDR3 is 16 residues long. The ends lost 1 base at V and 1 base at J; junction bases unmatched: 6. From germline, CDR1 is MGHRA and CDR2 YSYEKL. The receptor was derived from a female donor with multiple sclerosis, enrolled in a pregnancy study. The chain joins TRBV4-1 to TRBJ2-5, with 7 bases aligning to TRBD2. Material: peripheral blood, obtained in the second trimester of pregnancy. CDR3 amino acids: CASSQGLAEIQETQYF. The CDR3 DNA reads TGCGCCAGCAGCCAAGGCCTAGCGGAAATCCAAGAGACCCAGTACTTC.